This entry lists 25 T cell receptor beta chains sequenced from one sample in a study of T cells in Graves' hyperthyroidism and ophthalmopathy. RNA transcripts gave rise to amplified TCR beta CDR3 regions. TCR CDR3 underwent first-round RT-PCR with the HTBI primer set. In TCRdb, the multiplex PCR reads were re-called with MiXCR into one record per CDR3 protein. The sample has 600,000 or so distinct CDR3 sequences, about 43% seen once. The material sequenced was peripheral blood or thyroid tissue (not recorded which). The receptors originated from a young woman with Graves' hyperthyroidism.

Comment on this clonotype: The CDR3 end shows no conserved phenylalanine or tryptophan, and so a read error is likely. Because the CDR3's place on the DNA is in doubt, the DNA is left out and the CDR3 is given as listed by TCRdb. The CDR3 loop reads CAISVSETY. This chain uses TRBV10-3 with TRBJ1-6. Germline V CDR1 and CDR2: ENHRY, SYGVKD. Inclusive of both ends, the CDR3 amounts to 9 amino acids.

This clonotype was counted between two and nine times. This chain connects TRBV7-7 to TRBJ1-1; D gene ambiguous. Germline CDR1 SSHAT, CDR2 FNYEAQ (reference sequence). Trimming removed 6 bases at V and 4 bases at J, with 12 bases between. The CDR3 spans 13 residues. The CDR3: CASSLSQLTEAFF. The CDR3 DNA reads TGTGCCAGCAGTTTGAGTCAACTCACTGAAGCTTTCTTT.

The chain recombines TRBV20-1 with TRBJ2-5; no definite D call. Germline V gives CDR1 DFQATT, CDR2 SNEGSKA (reference sequence). The CDR3 is 14 residues long. V was cut by 0 bases and J by 1 base, with 9 bases left in between. The CDR3 DNA follows: TGCAGTGCTAGAGAAGAACTTATCCAAGAGACCCAGTACTTC. As protein: CSAREELIQETQYF.

J is TRBJ1-5 and V is TRBV12-3 or TRBV12-4, with a tentative D call TRBD1 (5 bases). The length of the CDR3 is 15 residues. The V gene lost 2 bases and the J gene lost 4 bases, with 12 bases spanning the gap. The CDR3 region is CASSLRGVGNQPQHF. The CDR3 DNA sequence: TGTGCCAGCAGTTTACGGGGGGTAGGGAATCAGCCCCAGCATTTT.

This chain connects TRBV29-1 to TRBJ2-6; D is ambiguous. CDR3 size: 15 residues. Germline V gene lookup returns CDR1 SQVTM and CDR2 ANQGSEA. V lost 4 bases and J lost 0, with 10 bases in between. The CDR3 sequence is CSVASGPSGANVLTF. DNA for the CDR3: TGCAGCGTTGCTTCCGGGCCCTCTGGGGCCAACGTCCTGACTTTC.

The chain employs TRBV2 and TRBJ1-5; a possible D gene is TRBD1 (6 bases). Germline V gene lookup returns CDR1 SNHLY and CDR2 FYNNEI. V was shortened by 5 bases and J by 3 bases, with 17 bases between the two germline ends. This CDR3 region has 16 residues. The CDR3 region has the DNA TGTGCCAGCAGTCCACGAGGGGGGGATCCCAATCAGCCCCAGCATTTT. Translating it yields CASSPRGGDPNQPQHF.

This clonotype was recorded a few times. The chain uses TRBV29-1 and TRBJ1-5, with D hard to call. CDR1 is SQVTM, CDR2 ANQGSEA, per germline. The CDR3 is 14 residues long. Trimming stripped 5 bases from V and 14 bases from J, with 25 bases between. The CDR3 loop is CSVSGGGRGSYEHF. CDR3 DNA: TGCAGCGTTAGTGGTGGCGGGAGAGGTTCCTACGAGCATTTT.

In this sample, this clonotype turned up a few times. V gene TRBV5-1 combines with J gene TRBJ1-4, with D tentatively TRBD1 (5 bases). The CDR3 runs to 13 residues. The V gene's germline CDR1 is SGHRS and CDR2 YFSETQ. Trimming removed 5 bases from V and 2 bases from J, with 7 bases in between. This CDR3 reads CASRWGTNEKLFF. In DNA form, the CDR3 reads TGCGCCAGCAGATGGGGGACTAATGAAAAACTGTTTTTT.

The V and J genes are TRBV7-9 and TRBJ1-4, with 8 bases matching TRBD1. The CDR3 length is 14 residues. CDR1 is SEHNR and CDR2 is FQNEAQ in the germline V gene (reference sequence). Trimming removed 5 bases from V and 8 bases from J; junction bases left unmatched: 7. The CDR3 coding sequence is TGTGCCAGCAGCCAGGACAGGGATCGCGAAAAACTGTTTTTT. Translated, it gives CASSQDRDREKLFF.

With regard to this clonotype: The CDR3 end shows no conserved phenylalanine or tryptophan, and so a read error is likely. The chain employs TRBV7-8 and TRBJ2-7; D unclear. V lost 6 bases to trimming and J lost 3 bases, with 9 bases between them. The V gene's germline CDR1 is SGHVS and CDR2 FQNEAQ. This CDR3 has 12 amino acids. CDR3 DNA sequence: TGTGCCAGCAGTCGATTCTACTACGAGCAGTACCTC. As protein: CASSRFYYEQYL.

This chain joins TRBV29-1 and TRBJ1-1, with TRBD1 as a possible D gene (5 bases). In germline, CDR1 is SQVTM, CDR2 ANQGSEA. V lost 8 bases and J lost 0, with 13 bases in between. This CDR3 comprises 13 residues. The CDR3 DNA follows: TGCAGCCTTGGGGACGGACTGAACACTGAAGCTTTCTTT. Amino acids: CSLGDGLNTEAFF. The full variable domain, rest sourced from reference TRBV29-1 and TRBJ1-1, is SAVISQKPSRDICQRGTSLTIQCQVDSQVTMMFWYRQQPGQSLTLIATANQGSEATYESGFVIDKFPISRPNLTFSTLTVSNMSPEDSSIYLCSLGDGLNTEAFFGQGTRLTVV.

The rearrangement joins TRBV7-2 to TRBJ2-7, with 10 bases aligning to TRBD2. The germline V gene encodes CDR1 SGHTA and CDR2 FQGNSA. The ends lost 2 bases at V and 4 bases at J; junction bases unmatched: 5. This CDR3 is built from 15 residues. CDR3 region: CASSLLGTSVYEQYF. The CDR3 nucleotides read TGTGCCAGCAGCTTATTGGGGACTAGCGTATACGAGCAGTACTTC.

This clonotype turned up a few times. V and J are TRBV7-9 and TRBJ1-4; D perhaps matches TRBD1 (6 bases). The CDR3 is 11 amino acids. Germline CDR1 and CDR2: SEHNR and FQNEAQ (reference sequence). V dropped 8 bases and J dropped 8 bases, with 9 bases sitting between them. CDR3 DNA: TGTGCCAGCGGGGGGGGCGAAAAACTGTTTTTT. The encoded protein is CASGGGEKLFF.

This rearrangement joins TRBV25-1 to TRBJ2-7; D is ambiguous. Germline values: CDR1 MGHDK, CDR2 SYGVNS. The CDR3 loop spans 19 amino acids. The ends were cut back, 5 bases at V and 9 bases at J, with 35 bases in the middle. The CDR3 coding sequence is TGTGCCAGCAGTCAAGCCCCAAGAATCGGCAGGCGTCCGAGATATACGCAGTACTTC. Translation gives CASSQAPRIGRRPRYTQYF.

The rearrangement links TRBV10-3 to TRBJ1-2; no definite D call. The CDR3 totals 15 residues. Per the germline V gene, CDR1 is ENHRY and CDR2 is SYGVKD. The V end was cut by 11 bases, the J end by 3 bases, with 22 bases between. CDR3 DNA: TGTGCCGGCAGTGAAGCGCCCGGCAGCTACTATGGCTACACCTTC. This codes for CAGSEAPGSYYGYTF.

DNA for the CDR3: TGCAGTGCTAGTGCCCCGGGGCCTGAAGCTTTCTTT. Translating gives CSASAPGPEAFF. The chain combines TRBV20-1 with TRBJ1-1, with D maybe TRBD1 (5 bases). The germline V gene has CDR1 DFQATT and CDR2 SNEGSKA (reference sequence). The CDR3 totals 12 residues. Trimming cost V 3 bases and J 6 bases, with 11 bases left between them.

This clonotype was counted many times. At one end, the junction sequence differs from germline, possibly due to a read error. This chain links TRBV7-2 with TRBJ1-1; TRBD1 aligns across 9 bases. This CDR3 region has 14 residues. From germline, CDR1 is SGHTA and CDR2 FQGNSA. The CDR3 DNA follows: TGCGCCAGCAGCCAAGACAGGGGGAGGACTGAAGCTTTCTTT. Amino acid sequence: CASSQDRGRTEAFF.

This clonotype came up many times. The chain has TRBV2 and TRBJ2-5; D perhaps matches TRBD2 (5 bases). This CDR3 has 12 residues. Germline V CDR1 and CDR2: SNHLY, FYNNEI. Trimming left V 7 bases short and J 4 bases short, with 10 bases between. The CDR3 here is CASTEAGETQYF. DNA for the CDR3: TGTGCCAGCACCGAGGCGGGAGAGACCCAGTACTTC. Variable domain in full (rest from reference TRBV2 and TRBJ2-5): EPEVTQTPSHQVTQMGQEVILRCVPISNHLYFYWYRQILGQKVEFLVSFYNNEISEKSEIFDDQFSVERPDGSNFTLKIRSTKLEDSAMYFCASTEAGETQYFGPGTRLLVL.

The V call is TRBV19, the J call TRBJ1-2; TRBD1 matches 8 bases. V was pared by 3 bases and J by 4 bases, with 7 bases of the junction left unmatched. Germline CDR1 reads LNHDA; CDR2 reads SQIVND (reference sequence). The CDR3 contains 15 residues. CDR3 amino acids: CASSIHGQGGYGYTF. The CDR3 region has the DNA TGTGCCAGTAGTATCCACGGACAGGGAGGCTATGGCTACACCTTC.

The sample holds many counts of this clonotype. This chain links TRBV2 with TRBJ1-2; TRBD1 might be the D (5 bases). V was cut by 7 bases and J by 2 bases, with 11 bases left in between. Germline lookup yields CDR1 SNHLY and CDR2 FYNNEI. There are 13 residues in the CDR3. The CDR3 loop reads CASTATENYGYTF. The CDR3 DNA is TGTGCCAGCACTGCGACAGAAAACTATGGCTACACCTTC.

The chain combines TRBV20-1 with TRBJ1-1, with 8 bases that match TRBD1. V lost 3 bases, J lost 0 bases, and 6 bases stayed unmatched. This CDR3 has 15 amino acids. CDR1 and CDR2 (germline): DFQATT, SNEGSKA (reference sequence). CDR3 protein: CSARETGAMNTEAFF. The CDR3 DNA reads as TGCAGTGCTAGGGAGACAGGGGCGATGAACACTGAAGCTTTCTTT.

The CDR3 DNA reads as TGCAGTGCTAGAGATGAGGGACAGGGGATTAATTCACCCCTCCACTTT. Its translation is CSARDEGQGINSPLHF. The rearrangement joins TRBV20-1 to TRBJ1-6; TRBD1 matches at 10 bases. Looked up from germline, CDR1 is DFQATT and CDR2 is SNEGSKA (reference sequence). The length of the CDR3 is 16 residues. V was clipped by 0 bases and J by 6 bases; unmatched bases: 5.

The gene calls are TRBV6-1 and TRBJ1-4; D is undetermined. V was shortened by 8 bases and J by 8 bases, with 18 bases between the two germline ends. In germline, CDR1 is MNHNS, CDR2 SASEGT. The CDR3 contains 14 residues. CDR3 coding DNA: TGTGCCAGCGGCGGCTGGGCCGACGCAGAAAAACTGTTTTTT. Translating it yields CASGGWADAEKLFF.

V gene TRBV25-1 combines with J gene TRBJ2-1; tentatively, D is TRBD2 (5 bases). The length of the CDR3 is 14 residues. Germline V CDR1 and CDR2: MGHDK, SYGVNS. Trimming left V 5 bases short and J 4 bases short, with 12 bases between. The CDR3 region is CASSLAREYNEQFF. Here the CDR3 DNA reads TGTGCCAGCAGTCTAGCCCGTGAGTACAATGAGCAGTTCTTC. Full variable domain (remainder filled in from reference TRBV25-1 and TRBJ2-1): EADIYQTPRYLVIGTGKKITLECSQTMGHDKMYWYQQDPGMELHLIHYSYGVNSTEKGDLSSESTVSRIRTEHFPLTLESARPSHTSQYLCASSLAREYNEQFFGPGTRLTVL.

This chain links TRBV24-1 with TRBJ1-2; D not resolved. CDR1 and CDR2 from the germline V gene are KGHDR and SFDVKD. The CDR3 consists of 18 residues. V lost 6 bases and J lost 4, with 26 bases in between. The chain's CDR3 is CATSKPKLDLSGSYGYTF. CDR3 sequence (DNA): TGTGCCACCAGTAAACCCAAACTCGACCTAAGCGGGAGCTATGGCTACACCTTC.